The clone carrying this TCR beta chain has a single count. Here immunoSEQ multiplex PCR was the method, and the copy in TCRdb shows in-frame clones only, minus some. The data hold tens of thousands of clones, with around nine tenths observed a single time. The source of the sample is a study of OX40 agonist ivuxolimab in advanced cancers. Turning to the study itself: Enrollees could have had prior anti-PD-1, anti-PD-L1 or anti-CTLA-4 therapy, which 40% had received.

Germline V gene data show CDR1 as ENHRY and CDR2 as SYGVKD. CDR3 size: 14 residues. Trimming took 4 bases from V and 7 from J, leaving 11 bases between them. The chain combines TRBV10-3 with TRBJ1-6; no clear D. This TCR derives from an adult with an advanced solid tumor such as melanoma, head and neck, liver or kidney cancer. Sequencing used CD4+ or CD8+ T cells sorted from blood, obtained in a trial of the OX40 agonist ivuxolimab. The DNA of the CDR3 is TGTGCCATCAGTGCCCTGGACGGGAATTCACCCCTCCACTTT. Translated: CAISALDGNSPLHF.